The 13 T cell receptor beta chains in this list originate from one sample, sequenced in a study of T cell clonotyping in hematopoietic cell transplantation. Using immunoSEQ multiplex PCR, the repertoire was profiled, and TCRdb retains in-frame clones only, with some absent. The data show almost 20,000 clones, more than 60% seen once. Input material: peripheral blood mononuclear cells. The receptors originated from a man aged 60 to 75 in good health. Some clones in this sample may be carry-over from other donors' samples.

The genes are TRBV7-6 and TRBJ2-2, with no clear D. The CDR3 loop spans 14 amino acids. Per germline, CDR1 SGHVS and CDR2 FNYEAQ. V shed 1 base and J shed 4 bases, with 7 bases lying between them. CDR3 sequence (DNA): TGTGCCAGCAGCTTAGTCGGGCTCACCGGGGAGCTGTTTTTT. Amino acids: CASSLVGLTGELFF.

CDR3 sequence: CASGLYETQYF. CDR3 bases: TGTGCCAGCGGGCTTTATGAGACCCAGTACTTC. The chain carries TRBV7-2 and TRBJ2-5; D unresolved. V lost 8 bases, J lost 5 bases, and 9 bases lay in between. The germline V gene has CDR1 SGHTA and CDR2 FQGNSA. The CDR3 length is 11 residues. The entire variable domain, with the rest obtained from reference TRBV7-2 and TRBJ2-5, is as follows: GAGVSQSPSNKVTEKGKDVELRCDPISGHTALYWYRQSLGQGLEFLIYFQGNSAPDKSGLPSDRFSAERTGGSVSTLTIQRTQQEDSAVYLCASGLYETQYFGPGTRLLVL.

The V and J genes are TRBV27 and TRBJ1-5; D uncertain. This CDR3 region has 14 residues. The germline V gene encodes CDR1 MNHEY and CDR2 SMNVEV (reference sequence). V shed 6 bases and J shed 0 bases, with 9 bases lying between them. The CDR3 nucleotides are TGTGCCAGCAGCCATGCCCGTAGCAATCAGCCCCAGCATTTT. Translation: CASSHARSNQPQHF.

The V call is TRBV5-1, the J call TRBJ2-7, with 7 positions matching TRBD1. The CDR3 sequence is 15 residues long. Looked up from germline, CDR1 is SGHRS and CDR2 is YFSETQ. The J segment lost 0 bases and the V segment lost 4 bases, leaving 7 bases of the junction unmatched. CDR3 nucleotide sequence: TGCGCCAGCAGCCGTCTTCAGGGGGACTCCTACGAGCAGTACTTC. As protein: CASSRLQGDSYEQYF. The whole variable domain, remainder taken from reference TRBV5-1 and TRBJ2-7, is KAGVTQTPRYLIKTRGQQVTLSCSPISGHRSVSWYQQTPGQGLQFLFEYFSETQRNKGNFPGRFSGRQFSNSRSEMNVSTLELGDSALYLCASSRLQGDSYEQYFGPGTRLTVT.

The rearrangement links TRBV5-6 to TRBJ1-1; 9 bases match TRBD1. CDR1 and CDR2 from the germline V gene are SGHDT and YYEEEE. This CDR3 is 15 amino acids long. With V trimmed by 4 bases and J by 6 bases, 10 bases remained unmatched. The CDR3 here is CASSPLQGARAEAFF. CDR3 coding DNA: TGTGCCAGCAGCCCACTACAGGGGGCGCGGGCTGAAGCTTTCTTT.

This rearrangement joins TRBV10-1 to TRBJ1-2, with TRBD1 matching 7 bases. V lost 4 bases and J lost 8; bases outside the gene matches: 4. The CDR3 spans 12 residues. Germline V CDR1 and CDR2: WNHNN, SYGVQD (reference sequence). This CDR3 is CASSAAGGGYTF. As DNA, the CDR3 is TGCGCCAGCAGTGCGGCAGGGGGAGGCTACACCTTC.

The J gene is TRBJ2-1, the V gene TRBV6-5, with D perhaps matching TRBD2 (5 bases). CDR1 and CDR2 from the germline V gene are MNHEY and SVGAGI. The V gene lost 6 bases and the J gene lost 5 bases, with 17 bases spanning the gap. The CDR3 length is 15 residues. DNA for the CDR3: TGTGCCAGCAGCCCCGACTACGAACTGAACAATGAGCAGTTCTTC. Its translation is CASSPDYELNNEQFF.

This rearrangement joins TRBV19 to TRBJ1-2; 9 bases align to TRBD1. V was pared by 7 bases and J by 8 bases, with 5 bases of the junction left unmatched. Germline V gene data show CDR1 as LNHDA and CDR2 as SQIVND (reference sequence). The CDR3 contains 12 residues. CDR3 coding DNA: TGTGCCAGTAAACAGGGGGCAAAGGGCTACACCTTC. Residues: CASKQGAKGYTF.

The rearrangement links TRBV7-8 to TRBJ2-7, with D possibly TRBD1 on 6 matching bases. This CDR3 contains 15 residues. V was clipped by 1 base and J by 2 bases, with 12 bases between them. Germline V lookup: CDR1 SGHVS, CDR2 FQNEAQ. The chain's CDR3 is CASSLDPGAAYEQYF. The CDR3 region has the DNA TGTGCCAGCAGCTTAGATCCAGGGGCGGCCTACGAGCAGTACTTC. Complete variable domain (other parts from reference TRBV7-8 and TRBJ2-7): GAGVSQSPRYKVAKRGQDVALRCDPISGHVSLFWYQQALGQGPEFLTYFQNEAQLDKSGLPSDRFFAERPEGSVSTLKIQRTQQEDSAVYLCASSLDPGAAYEQYFGPGTRLTVT.

This chain connects TRBV18 to TRBJ2-5; 8 nucleotides align to TRBD2. Germline CDR1 reads KGHSH; CDR2 reads LQKENI. The CDR3 is 17 amino acids. The ends lost 4 bases at V and 4 bases at J; junction bases unmatched: 14. The CDR3 coding sequence is TGTGCCAGCTCACGTGCCCAGAGTAGCGGGGTACGAGAGACCCAGTACTTC. This codes for CASSRAQSSGVRETQYF.

The chain uses TRBV21-1 and TRBJ1-5. TRBV21-1 is classified as a pseudogene. CDR3 length: 11 residues. The CDR3 DNA follows: TGTGCCAGCAGCAATATTCAGCCCCAGCATTTT. Protein product: CASSNIQPQHF.

This clone occurred once. The V gene is TRBV5-4, the J gene TRBJ2-5; unclear D gene. CDR1 and CDR2 from the germline V gene are SGHNT and YYREEE (reference sequence). The V end was cut by 2 bases, the J end by 4 bases, with 12 bases between. This CDR3 comprises 14 residues. The CDR3 nucleotides are TGTGCCAGCAGCTTCTACCGGAGAGGAGAGACCCAGTACTTC. It specifies CASSFYRRGETQYF.

The rearrangement links TRBV19 to TRBJ2-5; tentative D call: TRBD1 (7 bases). The DNA matches TRBJ2-7 better at its end, which makes the J call doubtful. This CDR3 spans 15 amino acids. The germline V gene encodes CDR1 LNHDA and CDR2 SQIVND (reference sequence). CDR3 nucleotide sequence: TGTGCCAGTAGTAGCGGGACAGCCAAATACTACGAGCAGTACTTC. Translated, it gives CASSSGTAKYYEQYF.